What follows is one T cell receptor beta chain and its context. As yet, its antigen is unknown. The data belong to a study of OX40 agonist ivuxolimab in advanced cancers. Study findings and constraints: In CD8+ T cells, expanded clones were on average more numerous than in CD4+. The CD4+ and CD8+ T cells in the blood had expanded clonally by week 6 at 0.1 to 3.0 mg/kg.

Sequenced by immunoSEQ multiplex PCR; TCRdb stores in-frame clones only, minus some. The table includes 80,000 or so clones, roughly 91% detected once. Blood sampling was done at baseline, cycle 4 day 1, and cycle 7 day 1. Trimming at V came to 0 bases and at J to 11 bases, leaving 7 bases not matched to a gene. The CDR3 runs 15 residues. Germline CDR1 and CDR2: SGHRS and YFSETQ. This TCR derives from an adult with an advanced solid tumor such as melanoma, head and neck, liver or kidney cancer. The input for sequencing was CD4+ or CD8+ T cells sorted from blood, taken in a trial of the OX40 agonist ivuxolimab. This chain links TRBV5-1 with TRBJ1-4, with 10 bases matching TRBD1. CDR3 loop: CASSLGGQGPRKLFF. CDR3 in DNA: TGCGCCAGCAGCTTGGGGGGACAGGGGCCCCGGAAACTGTTTTTT.